Below are 21 T cell receptor beta chains sequenced from a single sample in a study of T cell repertoires in cytomegalovirus infection. One entry per CDR3 protein results from TCRdb running MiXCR on the reads. The table lists roughly 54,000 distinct CDR3 sequences, 25% to 40% of them singletons. These receptors have no known antigen. Sample: PBMCs, sequenced either directly or after in vitro stimulation (not recorded which). Receptor source: a human donor in good health (CMV status not recorded). Some clones in this sample may be carry-over from other donors' samples.

The chain couples TRBV7-9 to TRBJ1-1; 7 bases are shared with TRBD1. Trimming removed 5 bases from V and 6 bases from J; junction bases left unmatched: 15. The CDR3 has 16 amino acids. Germline CDR1 is SEHNR and CDR2 is FQNEAQ (reference sequence). The CDR3 DNA follows: TGTGCCAGCAGCCCACGGACAGGCGTTTTTCGCCCTGAAGCTTTCTTT. This codes for CASSPRTGVFRPEAFF.

This clonotype was detected many times. The gene calls are TRBV7-2 and TRBJ1-6; D unresolved. This CDR3 has 14 residues. Between the trimmed V and J ends, which lost 2 bases and 6 bases, there was a span of 8 bases. Germline V CDR1 and CDR2: SGHTA, FQGNSA. CDR3 nucleotide sequence: TGTGCCAGCAGCTTACGGGAGGCTAATTCACCCCTCCACTTT. Its translation is CASSLREANSPLHF.

The rearrangement links TRBV7-9 to TRBJ2-1, with unresolved D. V lost 5 bases and J lost 3, with 11 bases in between. The CDR3 consists of 14 residues. Per germline, CDR1 SEHNR and CDR2 FQNEAQ (reference sequence). The CDR3 nucleotides are TGTGCCAGCAGCCTATCAATGGTCTACAATGAGCAGTTCTTC. This gives the protein CASSLSMVYNEQFF.

V and J are TRBV19 and TRBJ2-5, with 7 nucleotides matching TRBD1. The V gene's germline CDR1 is LNHDA and CDR2 SQIVND (reference sequence). CDR3 length: 14 residues. With 3 bases clipped from V and 3 bases from J, the junction kept 4 bases outside the gene matches. The DNA for the CDR3 is TGTGCCAGTAGTATGAAACAGGGGAAAGAGACCCAGTACTTC. It encodes CASSMKQGKETQYF.

This chain connects TRBV18 to TRBJ1-3; D not resolved. V lost 3 bases to trimming and J lost 4 bases, with 10 bases between them. The CDR3 has 14 residues. Germline V gives CDR1 KGHSH, CDR2 LQKENI. In nucleotides, the CDR3 is TGTGCCAGCTCACCGGGAGAGGCGGGAAACACCATATATTTT. The encoded protein is CASSPGEAGNTIYF.

This clonotype was seen only a few times. V is TRBV29-1 and J is TRBJ2-5; D call uncertain. Germline V gene sequence: CDR1 SQVTM, CDR2 ANQGSEA. The CDR3 has 14 residues. Trimming took 5 bases from V and 1 from J, leaving 14 bases between them. CDR3 residues: CSVRGWPIQETQYF. The CDR3 bases are TGCAGCGTTCGAGGCTGGCCGATCCAAGAGACCCAGTACTTC.

This clonotype has a count of ten or more. The rearrangement joins TRBV7-2 to TRBJ2-1, with a weak D call TRBD2 (5 bases). The CDR3 consists of 16 residues. Trimming pared 5 bases from V and 4 bases from J, leaving 18 bases between. Germline CDR1 reads SGHTA; CDR2 reads FQGNSA. The CDR3 sequence: CASSPHAAGLYNEQFF. In DNA, the CDR3 is TGTGCCAGCAGCCCCCACGCCGCGGGCCTATACAATGAGCAGTTCTTC.

The J gene is TRBJ1-5, the V gene TRBV19; D gene unclear. CDR3 length equals 17 residues. Germline-derived CDR1 and CDR2 are LNHDA and SQIVND (reference sequence). Between the trimmed V and J ends, which lost 3 bases and 2 bases, there was a span of 17 bases. This CDR3 is CASSISLGRKRNQPQHF. CDR3 DNA sequence: TGTGCCAGTAGTATCTCCCTCGGTCGTAAGCGCAATCAGCCCCAGCATTTT.

V is TRBV6-5 and J is TRBJ1-1; D may be TRBD1 (6 bases). The length of the CDR3 is 14 residues. CDR1 MNHEY and CDR2 SVGAGI come from the germline V gene. Between the trimmed V and J ends, which lost 6 bases and 2 bases, there was a span of 13 bases. The CDR3 is CASSQEGENTEAFF. The CDR3 region has the DNA TGTGCCAGCAGCCAAGAGGGGGAAAACACTGAAGCTTTCTTT.

V is TRBV6-2 or TRBV6-3 and J is TRBJ2-1; 9 bases line up with TRBD2. The junction had 3 bases not matched to a gene; V was cut back by 4 bases and J by 2 bases. This CDR3 is 15 amino acids long. Germline CDR1 is MNHEY and CDR2 is SVGEGT. The CDR3 here is CASSLAGVAYNEQFF. CDR3 coding DNA: TGTGCCAGCAGTTTAGCGGGAGTGGCCTACAATGAGCAGTTCTTC.

The V call is TRBV20-1, the J call TRBJ2-3; 9 bases are a match to TRBD2. With V trimmed by 5 bases and J by 6 bases, 12 bases remained unmatched. CDR3 length: 15 amino acids. The V gene's germline CDR1 is DFQATT and CDR2 SNEGSKA (reference sequence). CDR3 bases: TGCAGTGCTGGTGGGGGCGGGGGGGCTGTGGATACGCAGTATTTT. This codes for CSAGGGGGAVDTQYF.

The chain couples TRBV15 to TRBJ1-4; tentatively, D is TRBD1 (6 bases). CDR3 size: 15 residues. Germline V CDR1 and CDR2: LNHNV, YYDKDF (reference sequence). V was shortened by 2 bases and J by 8 bases, with 15 bases between the two germline ends. CDR3 bases: TGTGCCACCAGCAGAATCCCAGGGGAGGGGGAAAAACTGTTTTTT. Protein: CATSRIPGEGEKLFF.

The chain has TRBV7-9 and TRBJ1-1; D call uncertain. The CDR3 length is 15 residues. V was trimmed by 7 bases and J by 0 bases, leaving 15 bases between them. Germline-derived CDR1 and CDR2 are SEHNR and FQNEAQ (reference sequence). The CDR3, as DNA: TGTGCCAGCACTGAGATGGGAGGGATGAACACTGAAGCTTTCTTT. Translation: CASTEMGGMNTEAFF.

This clonotype was picked up many times. V is TRBV19 and J is TRBJ1-1; no clear D gene. The V end was cut by 3 bases, the J end by 5 bases, with 10 bases between. Per the germline V gene, CDR1 is LNHDA and CDR2 is SQIVND (reference sequence). The CDR3 runs 13 residues. This chain's CDR3 is CASSIFEWTEAFF. CDR3 coding DNA: TGTGCCAGTAGTATCTTTGAGTGGACTGAAGCTTTCTTT.

This chain connects TRBV7-2 to TRBJ2-3; weak D call: TRBD1 (6 bases). Germline assignment: CDR1 SGHTA and CDR2 FQGNSA. The CDR3 runs to 15 residues. Trimming removed 5 bases from V and 8 bases from J, with 20 bases in between. The CDR3 reads CASSTTGLGRGTQYF. CDR3 in DNA: TGTGCCAGCAGCACAACAGGGCTTGGGCGAGGTACGCAGTATTTT.

The V call is TRBV12-3 or TRBV12-4, the J call TRBJ1-4; maybe TRBD1 (5 bases). V lost 6 bases and J 4 bases, leaving 9 bases between the germline ends. The CDR3 extends over 13 amino acids. The CDR3 DNA sequence: TGTGCCAGCAGAGAGGGGTTTAATGAAAAACTGTTTTTT. This codes for CASREGFNEKLFF.

The chain uses TRBV6-6 and TRBJ1-4; TRBD1 matches at 10 bases. CDR1 and CDR2 (germline): MNHNY, SVGAGI (reference sequence). V shed 0 bases, J shed 8 bases, and the junction held 6 bases outside the gene matches. The CDR3 length is 16 residues. CDR3 in amino acids: CASSYSKTGGYEKLFF. CDR3 DNA: TGTGCCAGCAGTTACTCGAAGACAGGGGGCTACGAAAAACTGTTTTTT.

The CDR3 coding sequence is TGTGCCAGCCACGATCATAGACTTGAAGCTTTCTTT. Translating it yields CASHDHRLEAFF. This rearrangement joins TRBV7-9 to TRBJ1-1, with no clear D. CDR1 and CDR2 (germline): SEHNR, FQNEAQ (reference sequence). CDR3 length: 12 amino acids. Trimming cost V 8 bases and J 7 bases, with 14 bases left between them.

V gene TRBV6-1 combines with J gene TRBJ2-3; D not certain. The V gene's germline CDR1 is MNHNS and CDR2 SASEGT. The V and J ends lost 7 bases and 1 base respectively, with 9 bases between them. This CDR3 comprises 13 residues. This chain's CDR3 is CASTEPRTDTQYF. The DNA of the CDR3 is TGTGCCAGCACTGAGCCCCGCACAGATACGCAGTATTTT.

The chain links TRBV19 to TRBJ2-7; the D is unclear. Trimming took off 2 bases at V and 0 bases at J, with 11 bases between the two ends. This CDR3 spans 15 amino acids. CDR1 LNHDA and CDR2 SQIVND come from the germline V gene (reference sequence). As DNA, the CDR3 is TGTGCCAGTAGTATACTGGTGGGCCACTCCTACGAGCAGTACTTC. This translates into CASSILVGHSYEQYF.

In this sample, this clonotype turned up many times. The chain is built from TRBV7-8 and TRBJ1-6, with a weak D call TRBD1 (5 bases). V was cut by 2 bases and J by 7 bases, with 9 bases left in between. CDR3 length: 14 residues. Germline-derived CDR1 and CDR2 are SGHVS and FQNEAQ. This CDR3 is CASSLWSGNSPLHF. For the CDR3, the DNA is TGTGCCAGCAGCTTATGGTCAGGGAATTCACCCCTCCACTTT.